This T cell receptor (beta chain) was retrieved from a study of identical twins. General study points: Twins shared beta out-of-frame sequences in excess, but this excess was weaker.

A single record per CDR3 protein comes from TCRdb applying MiXCR to the 5' RACE reads. The data contain approximately 620,000 distinct CDR3 sequences, more than 6.5% of them singletons. Trimming shortened V by 6 bases and J by 2 bases, and 15 bases separated the two germline ends. The germline V gene has CDR1 SNHLY and CDR2 FYNNEI. The CDR3 has 15 residues. This clonotype was seen a handful of times. Its antigen is currently unknown. A further study also used this sample, focusing on yellow fever vaccine responses in identical twins.

This TCR derives from a woman aged 18-29 years in good health. The chain recombines TRBV2 with TRBJ2-3, with D perhaps TRBD1 (6 bases). Input material: PBMCs. CDR3 loop: CASSLDRSDTDTQYF. The CDR3 DNA reads as TGTGCCAGCAGCCTCGACAGGAGTGACACAGATACGCAGTATTTT.